Listed below are T cell receptor beta chains from one sample, sequenced in a study of blood T cell repertoires in COVID-19. Some clones are missing from TCRdb's copy, which holds only in-frame ones; the method was immunoSEQ multiplex PCR. The data show roughly 250,000 clones, about nine tenths seen once. Input material: peripheral blood. The receptor set was obtained from a woman in her thirties or forties with acute or convalescent COVID-19. CDR3s include the opening cysteine and the closing phenylalanine or tryptophan. D genes are given only for firm matches. Not every row has a clone size; where given, it reads once, few, many or a size class.

CATSDSRNYGYTF	TGTGCCACCAGTGACTCCAGAAACTATGGCTACACCTTC	TRBJ1-2	NA	TRBV24-1	NA
CASSWTRSTGELFF	TGTGCCAGCAGCTGGACACGATCCACCGGGGAGCTGTTTTTT	TRBJ2-2	once	TRBV6-6	NA
CASNTGTVNTGELFF	TGTGCCAGTAATACAGGGACAGTAAACACCGGGGAGCTGTTTTTT	TRBJ2-2	NA	TRBV19	TRBD1
CASSTQTGSYGYTF	TGTGCCAGCAGCACGCAGACAGGATCCTATGGCTACACCTTC	TRBJ1-2	NA	TRBV7-2	NA
CASSMRGNYGYTF	TGTGCCAGTAGTATGAGAGGGAACTATGGCTACACCTTC	TRBJ1-2	NA	TRBV19	NA
CASTLIGTGGNSPLHF	TGTGCCAGTACCCTGATCGGGACAGGAGGGAATTCACCCCTCCACTTT	TRBJ1-6	NA	TRBV19	TRBD1
CAWSNYPGQGDGYGYTF	TGTGCCTGGAGTAACTACCCCGGACAGGGGGACGGGTATGGCTACACCTTC	TRBJ1-2	NA	TRBV30	TRBD1
CASSMVQVGTDTQYF	TGTGCCAGTAGTATGGTGCAGGTGGGCACAGATACGCAGTATTTT	TRBJ2-3	NA	TRBV19	NA
CSGTGTDGYGYTF	TGCAGCGGAACAGGGACAGACGGCTATGGCTACACCTTC	TRBJ1-2	NA	TRBV29-1	TRBD1
CASSQSTSRVAGANVLTF	TGCGCCAGCAGCCAGTCCACCTCCAGGGTGGCTGGGGCCAACGTCCTGACTTTC	TRBJ2-6	NA	TRBV4-1	NA
CASSARTGGGYGYTF	TGTGCCAGCAGCGCCAGGACAGGGGGTGGCTATGGCTACACCTTC	TRBJ1-2	NA	TRBV9	TRBD1
CAISVLGGTEAFF	TGTGCCATCAGTGTTTTGGGGGGCACTGAAGCTTTCTTT	TRBJ1-1	NA	TRBV10-3	NA
CASSLQSGANVLTF	TGTGCCAGCAGCTTACAGTCAGGGGCCAACGTCCTGACTTTC	TRBJ2-6	NA	TRBV7-3	NA
CASTREQGPNQPQHF	TGTGCCAGCACTCGGGAGCAAGGGCCCAATCAGCCCCAGCATTTT	TRBJ1-5	NA	TRBV2	NA
CASSVGPVLYNSPLHF	TGTGCCAGCAGCGTAGGTCCCGTACTCTATAATTCACCCCTCCACTTT	TRBJ1-6	NA	TRBV9	NA
CSVDRAGDTSEQFF	TGCAGCGTTGACAGAGCGGGGGACACTTCAGAGCAGTTCTTC	TRBJ2-1	NA	TRBV29-1	TRBD2
CASSPTGGTPLHF	TGTGCCAGCAGCCCCACAGGGGGCACACCCCTCCACTTT	TRBJ1-6	NA	TRBV11-2	TRBD1
CASSPGSTDTQYF	TGTGCCAGCAGCCCCGGGAGCACAGATACGCAGTATTTT	TRBJ2-3	NA	TRBV14	NA
CASSVGPGQGRTEAFF	TGTGCCAGCAGTGTGGGCCCGGGACAGGGTCGAACTGAAGCTTTCTTT	TRBJ1-1	NA	TRBV6-1	TRBD1
CASSTFAGELFF	TGTGCCAGCAGCACTTTCGCCGGGGAGCTGTTTTTT	TRBJ2-2	NA	TRBV5-6	NA
CASSDTGTDTQYF	TGTGCCAGCAGTGATACGGGCACAGATACGCAGTATTTT	TRBJ2-3	once	TRBV28	NA
CASSLQGAGGYTF	TGTGCCAGCAGTTTACAGGGGGCAGGTGGCTACACCTTC	TRBJ1-2	NA	TRBV2	TRBD1
CASSLGPHSTDTQYF	TGTGCCAGCAGCTTGGGGCCTCATAGCACAGATACGCAGTATTTT	TRBJ2-3	NA	TRBV5-6	NA
CAISASPQVSATEAFF	TGTGCCATCAGTGCGTCCCCCCAGGTCTCGGCCACTGAAGCTTTCTTT	TRBJ1-1	NA	TRBV10-3	NA
CASSSGQVYGYTF	TGTGCCAGCAGTTCGGGACAGGTCTATGGCTACACCTTC	TRBJ1-2	NA	TRBV6-5	TRBD1
CASSRPGGHATGELFF	TGTGCCAGCAGCCGCCCGGGGGGGCATGCCACCGGGGAGCTGTTTTTT	TRBJ2-2	NA	TRBV5-4	TRBD2
CASSYSTGDYGYTF	TGTGCCAGCAGTTACTCGACAGGAGACTATGGCTACACCTTC	TRBJ1-2	NA	TRBV6-6	NA
CAWSQGRQAFF	TGTGCCTGGTCACAGGGCAGACAAGCTTTCTTT	TRBJ1-1	NA	TRBV30	NA
CSASQTMNTEAFF	TGCAGTGCTAGTCAGACAATGAACACTGAAGCTTTCTTT	TRBJ1-1	few	TRBV20-1	NA
CASSFDAGGTPNTGELFF	TGTGCCAGCAGCTTTGACGCGGGAGGTACGCCGAACACCGGGGAGCTGTTTTTT	TRBJ2-2	NA	TRBV7-9	TRBD2
CASSLGDRYQETQYF	TGTGCCAGCAGCTTAGGGGACAGGTACCAAGAGACCCAGTACTTC	TRBJ2-5	NA	TRBV11-2	TRBD1
CASSQSDRGSYNSPLHF	TGTGCCAGCAGCCAGTCGGACAGGGGGTCCTATAATTCACCCCTCCACTTT	TRBJ1-6	NA	TRBV3-1/TRBV3-2	TRBD1
CASRPKLQGSYNEQFF	TGCGCCAGCCGCCCAAAACTCCAGGGCTCCTACAATGAGCAGTTCTTC	TRBJ2-1	NA	TRBV4-1	NA
CASSYSGGGRGNQPQHF	TGTGCCAGCAGTTACTCGGGAGGAGGGCGAGGTAATCAGCCCCAGCATTTT	TRBJ1-5	NA	TRBV6-2/TRBV6-3	NA
CATSRDRQGLGYTF	TGTGCCACCAGCAGAGATCGACAGGGCTTAGGCTACACCTTC	TRBJ1-2	once	TRBV15	TRBD1
CASSLEGVTEAFF	TGTGCCAGCAGCTTAGAGGGAGTCACTGAAGCTTTCTTT	TRBJ1-1	NA	TRBV7-9	NA
CASSEARRGKMDTEAFF	TGTGCCAGCAGTGAAGCGCGCAGGGGGAAGATGGACACTGAAGCTTTCTTT	TRBJ1-1	NA	TRBV2	TRBD1
CAWGTGAGDEKLFF	TGTGCCTGGGGGACAGGGGCGGGGGATGAAAAACTGTTTTTT	TRBJ1-4	NA	TRBV30	TRBD1
CASSQGAGFSGNTIYF	TGTGCCAGCAGCCAGGGGGCGGGCTTCTCTGGAAACACCATATATTTT	TRBJ1-3	NA	TRBV5-4	TRBD1
CSVDGGDGYTF	TGCAGCGTTGATGGCGGGGACGGCTACACCTTC	TRBJ1-2	NA	TRBV29-1	NA
CASSFRGQGVYGYTF	TGTGCCAGCAGCTTTAGGGGACAGGGGGTCTATGGCTACACCTTC	TRBJ1-2	NA	TRBV7-2	TRBD1
CASSFYRGRVNTEAFF	TGTGCCAGCAGTTTTTACAGGGGGCGCGTGAACACTGAAGCTTTCTTT	TRBJ1-1	NA	TRBV6-5	TRBD1